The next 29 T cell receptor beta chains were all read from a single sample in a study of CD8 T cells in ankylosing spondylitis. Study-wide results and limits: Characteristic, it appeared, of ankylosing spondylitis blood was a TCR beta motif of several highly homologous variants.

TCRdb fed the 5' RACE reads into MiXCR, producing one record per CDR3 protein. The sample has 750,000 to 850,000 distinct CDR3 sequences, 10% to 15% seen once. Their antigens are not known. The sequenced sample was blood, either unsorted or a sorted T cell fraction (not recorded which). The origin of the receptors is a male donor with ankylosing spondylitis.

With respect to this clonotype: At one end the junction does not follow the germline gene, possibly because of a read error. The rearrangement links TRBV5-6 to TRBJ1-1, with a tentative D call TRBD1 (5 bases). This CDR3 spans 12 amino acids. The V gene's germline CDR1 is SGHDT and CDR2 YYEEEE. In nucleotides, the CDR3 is TGTGCCAGCAGCTTACCGGGACGAAAATACAAGTTT. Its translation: CASSLPGRKYKF.

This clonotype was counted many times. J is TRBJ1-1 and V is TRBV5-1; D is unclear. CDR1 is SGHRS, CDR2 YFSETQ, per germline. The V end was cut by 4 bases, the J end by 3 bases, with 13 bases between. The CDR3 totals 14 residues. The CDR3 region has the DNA TGCGCCAGCAGCCAGCCCCGTCGTGACACTGAAGCTTTCTTT. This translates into CASSQPRRDTEAFF.

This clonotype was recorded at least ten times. This CDR3 is CASSLGPGRGEKLFF. The CDR3 nucleotides are TGCGCCAGCAGTCTGGGGCCGGGGAGAGGTGAAAAACTGTTTTTT. V usage is TRBV4-3 and J usage is TRBJ1-4; a weak D match, TRBD1 (5 bases). The CDR3 runs to 15 residues. Germline-derived CDR1 and CDR2 are LGHNA and YSLEER. Trimming pared 6 bases from V and 7 bases from J, leaving 18 bases between.

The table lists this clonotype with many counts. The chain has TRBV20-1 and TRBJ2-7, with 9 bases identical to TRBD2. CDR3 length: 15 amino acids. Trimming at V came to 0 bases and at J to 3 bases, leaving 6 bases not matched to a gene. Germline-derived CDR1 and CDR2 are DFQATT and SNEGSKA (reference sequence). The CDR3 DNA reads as TGCAGTGCTAGAGATGCGGGGACTAGCTACTACGAGCAGTACTTC. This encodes CSARDAGTSYYEQYF.

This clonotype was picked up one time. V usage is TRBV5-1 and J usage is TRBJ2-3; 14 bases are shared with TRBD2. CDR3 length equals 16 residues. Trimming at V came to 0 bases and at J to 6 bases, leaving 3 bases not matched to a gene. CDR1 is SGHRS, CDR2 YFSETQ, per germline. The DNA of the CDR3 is TGCGCCAGCAGCTTGGAGGGACTAGCGGGAGTTGATACGCAGTATTTT. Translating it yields CASSLEGLAGVDTQYF.

This CDR3 reads CASSWRLAGAVNEQFF. The CDR3 region has the DNA TGTGCCAGCAGCTGGCGACTAGCGGGGGCGGTTAATGAGCAGTTCTTC. The gene calls are TRBV7-9 and TRBJ2-1, with 12 positions matching TRBD2. Looked up from germline, CDR1 is SEHNR and CDR2 is FQNEAQ (reference sequence). The V segment lost 4 bases and the J segment 7 bases; nucleotides outside the gene matches: 8. The CDR3 spans 16 residues.

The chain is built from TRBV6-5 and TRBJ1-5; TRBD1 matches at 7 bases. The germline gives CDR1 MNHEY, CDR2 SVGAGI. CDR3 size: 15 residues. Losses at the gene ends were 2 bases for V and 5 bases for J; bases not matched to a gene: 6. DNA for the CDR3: TGTGCCAGCAGTTACGGCCGGGACAGCTATCAGCCCCAGCATTTT. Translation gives CASSYGRDSYQPQHF.

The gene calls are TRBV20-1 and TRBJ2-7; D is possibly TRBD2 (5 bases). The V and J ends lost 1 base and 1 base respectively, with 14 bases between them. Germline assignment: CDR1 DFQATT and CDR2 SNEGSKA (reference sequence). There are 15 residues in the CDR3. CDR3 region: CSARGSPRGSYEQYF. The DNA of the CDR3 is TGCAGTGCTAGAGGATCTCCCCGGGGATCCTACGAGCAGTACTTC.

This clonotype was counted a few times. In DNA, the CDR3 is TGTGCCATCAGCGCCCGGGACCGCCAGGGGAGAGATGAGCAGTTCTTC. It yields the protein CAISARDRQGRDEQFF. The rearrangement uses TRBV10-3 and TRBJ2-1; D is perhaps TRBD1 (6 bases). The V end lost 6 bases, the J end lost 8 bases, and 23 bases lay between the germline ends. Per germline, CDR1 ENHRY and CDR2 SYGVKD. This CDR3 comprises 16 residues.

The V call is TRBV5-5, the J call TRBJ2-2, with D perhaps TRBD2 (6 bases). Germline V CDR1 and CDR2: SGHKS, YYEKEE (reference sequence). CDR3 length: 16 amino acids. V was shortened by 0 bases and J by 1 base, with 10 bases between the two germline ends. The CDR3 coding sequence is TGTGCCAGCAGCTTGGGAGGTAGCGGGAACACCGGGGAGCTGTTTTTT. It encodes CASSLGGSGNTGELFF.

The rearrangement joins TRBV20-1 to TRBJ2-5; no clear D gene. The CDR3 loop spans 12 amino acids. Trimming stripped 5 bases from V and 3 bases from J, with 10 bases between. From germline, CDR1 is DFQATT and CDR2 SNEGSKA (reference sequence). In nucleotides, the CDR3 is TGCAGTGCTCTGACAAGAAAAGAGACCCAGTACTTC. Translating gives CSALTRKETQYF.

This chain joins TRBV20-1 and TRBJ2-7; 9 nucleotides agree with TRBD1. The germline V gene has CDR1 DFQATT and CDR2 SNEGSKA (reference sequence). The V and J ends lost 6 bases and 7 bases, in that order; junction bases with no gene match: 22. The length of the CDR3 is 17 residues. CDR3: CSAIGQGPLKGEGEQYF. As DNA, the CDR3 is TGCAGTGCCATCGGACAGGGGCCCCTTAAGGGGGAGGGAGAGCAGTACTTC.

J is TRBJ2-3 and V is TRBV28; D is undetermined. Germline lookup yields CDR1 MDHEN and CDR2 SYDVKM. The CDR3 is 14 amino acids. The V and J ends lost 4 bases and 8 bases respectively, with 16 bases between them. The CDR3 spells CASSSIRRLVTQYF. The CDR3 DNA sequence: TGTGCCAGCAGTTCCATCCGACGGCTAGTTACGCAGTATTTT.

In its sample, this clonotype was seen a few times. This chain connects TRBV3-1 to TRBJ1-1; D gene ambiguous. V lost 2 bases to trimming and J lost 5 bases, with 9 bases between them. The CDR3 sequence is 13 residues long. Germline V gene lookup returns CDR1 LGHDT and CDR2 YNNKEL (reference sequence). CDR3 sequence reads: CASSQFFGTEAFF. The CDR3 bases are TGTGCCAGCAGCCAATTTTTCGGGACTGAAGCTTTCTTT.

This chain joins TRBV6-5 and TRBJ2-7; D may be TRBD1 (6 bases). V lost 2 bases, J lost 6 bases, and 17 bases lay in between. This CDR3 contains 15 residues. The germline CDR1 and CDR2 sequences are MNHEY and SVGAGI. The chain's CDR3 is CASSYPGVSGGEQYF. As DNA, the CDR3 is TGTGCCAGCAGTTACCCAGGGGTATCGGGTGGCGAGCAGTACTTC.

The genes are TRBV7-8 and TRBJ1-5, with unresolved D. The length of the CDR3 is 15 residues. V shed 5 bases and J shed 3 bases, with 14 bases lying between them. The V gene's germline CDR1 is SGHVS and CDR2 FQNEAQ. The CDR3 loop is CASSLNENHNQPQHF. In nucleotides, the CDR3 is TGTGCCAGCAGCCTCAACGAGAACCACAATCAGCCCCAGCATTTT.

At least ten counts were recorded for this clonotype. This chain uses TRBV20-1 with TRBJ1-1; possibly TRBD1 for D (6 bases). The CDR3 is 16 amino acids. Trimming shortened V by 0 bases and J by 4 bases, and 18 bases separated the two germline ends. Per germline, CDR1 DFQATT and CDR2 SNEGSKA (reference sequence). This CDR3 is CSARDYTRGAGTEAFF. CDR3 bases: TGCAGTGCTAGAGATTATACGCGGGGGGCGGGCACTGAAGCTTTCTTT.

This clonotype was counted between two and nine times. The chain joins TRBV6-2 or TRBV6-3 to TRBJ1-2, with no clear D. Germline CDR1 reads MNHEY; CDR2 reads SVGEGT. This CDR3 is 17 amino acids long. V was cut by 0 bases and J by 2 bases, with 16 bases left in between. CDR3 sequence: CASSYSRGPSLNYGYTF. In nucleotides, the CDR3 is TGTGCCAGCAGTTACTCGCGAGGACCTAGTTTGAACTATGGCTACACCTTC.

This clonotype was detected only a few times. The chain's CDR3 is CASSSSGRWNEQFF. DNA of the CDR3: TGCGCCAGCAGCAGCAGCGGGAGGTGGAATGAGCAGTTCTTC. The rearrangement uses TRBV5-1 and TRBJ2-1, with TRBD2 matching 9 bases. V lost 4 bases, J lost 7 bases, and 6 bases stayed unmatched. CDR1 and CDR2 from the germline V gene are SGHRS and YFSETQ. This CDR3 has 14 residues.

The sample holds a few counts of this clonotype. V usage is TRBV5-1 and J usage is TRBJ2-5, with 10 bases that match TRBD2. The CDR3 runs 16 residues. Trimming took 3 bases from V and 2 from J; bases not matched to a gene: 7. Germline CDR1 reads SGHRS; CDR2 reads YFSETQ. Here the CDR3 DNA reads TGCGCCAGCAGCTCCACCGGGACTAGCGTACAAGAGACCCAGTACTTC. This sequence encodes CASSSTGTSVQETQYF.

As DNA, the CDR3 is TGCAGCGTTAAACGACAGGGGGCCGGCACAGATACGCAGTATTTT. Translation: CSVKRQGAGTDTQYF. The chain has TRBV29-1 and TRBJ2-3; TRBD1 aligns across 10 bases. In germline, CDR1 is SQVTM, CDR2 ANQGSEA. Trimming removed 5 bases from V and 1 base from J; junction bases left unmatched: 6. The CDR3 extends over 15 amino acids.

Here the CDR3 reads CATSDSRAPLDTQYF. The CDR3 bases are TGTGCCACCAGTGATTCCCGGGCCCCGCTGGATACGCAGTATTTT. The chain employs TRBV24-1 and TRBJ2-3; D is ambiguous. Trimming removed 2 bases from V and 6 bases from J, with 14 bases in between. There are 15 residues in the CDR3. Germline V gene data show CDR1 as KGHDR and CDR2 as SFDVKD.

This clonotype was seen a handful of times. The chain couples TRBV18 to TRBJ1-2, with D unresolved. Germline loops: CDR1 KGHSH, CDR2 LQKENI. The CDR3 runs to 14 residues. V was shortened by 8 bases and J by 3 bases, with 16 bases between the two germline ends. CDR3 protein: CASTPTGKDYGYTF. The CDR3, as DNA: TGTGCCAGCACCCCTACCGGGAAGGACTATGGCTACACCTTC.

CDR3 coding DNA: TGTGCCAGCAGTCCCTCCCTCTGGGGGGAAAGCAATCAGCCCCAGCATTTT. It codes for CASSPSLWGESNQPQHF. V and J are TRBV28 and TRBJ1-5; maybe TRBD1 (5 bases). This CDR3 is built from 17 residues. Per germline, CDR1 MDHEN and CDR2 SYDVKM. Trimming removed 5 bases at V and 1 base at J, with 18 bases between.

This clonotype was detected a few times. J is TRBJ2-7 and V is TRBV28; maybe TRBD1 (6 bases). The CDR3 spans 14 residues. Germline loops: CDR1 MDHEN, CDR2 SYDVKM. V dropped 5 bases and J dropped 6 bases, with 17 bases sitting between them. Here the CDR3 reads CASSGQGPFGEQYF. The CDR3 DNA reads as TGTGCCAGCAGTGGTCAGGGGCCTTTCGGCGAGCAGTACTTC.

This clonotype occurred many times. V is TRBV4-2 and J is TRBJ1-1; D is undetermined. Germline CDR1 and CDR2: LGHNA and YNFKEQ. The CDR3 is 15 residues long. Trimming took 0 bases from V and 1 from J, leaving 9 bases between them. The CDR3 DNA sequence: TGTGCCAGCAGCCAAGATTCCTACGAGAACACTGAAGCTTTCTTT. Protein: CASSQDSYENTEAFF.

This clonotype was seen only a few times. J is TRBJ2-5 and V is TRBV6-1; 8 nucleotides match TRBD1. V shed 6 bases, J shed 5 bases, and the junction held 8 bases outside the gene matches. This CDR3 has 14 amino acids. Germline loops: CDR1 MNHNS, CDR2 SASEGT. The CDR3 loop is CASRIQGARETQYF. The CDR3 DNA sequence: TGTGCCAGCAGGATTCAGGGGGCGAGGGAGACCCAGTACTTC.

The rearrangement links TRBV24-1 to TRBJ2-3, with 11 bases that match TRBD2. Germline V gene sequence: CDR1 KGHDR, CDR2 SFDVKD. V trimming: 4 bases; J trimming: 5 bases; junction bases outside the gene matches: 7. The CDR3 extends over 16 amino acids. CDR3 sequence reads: CATSDNSGGAIDTQYF. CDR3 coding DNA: TGTGCCACCAGTGACAATAGCGGGGGGGCGATAGATACGCAGTATTTT.

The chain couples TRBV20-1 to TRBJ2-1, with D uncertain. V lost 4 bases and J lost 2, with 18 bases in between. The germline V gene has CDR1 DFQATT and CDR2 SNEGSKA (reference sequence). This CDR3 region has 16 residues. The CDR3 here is CSANRPGIATYNEQFF. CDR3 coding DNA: TGCAGTGCTAACCGGCCGGGTATCGCTACCTACAATGAGCAGTTCTTC.